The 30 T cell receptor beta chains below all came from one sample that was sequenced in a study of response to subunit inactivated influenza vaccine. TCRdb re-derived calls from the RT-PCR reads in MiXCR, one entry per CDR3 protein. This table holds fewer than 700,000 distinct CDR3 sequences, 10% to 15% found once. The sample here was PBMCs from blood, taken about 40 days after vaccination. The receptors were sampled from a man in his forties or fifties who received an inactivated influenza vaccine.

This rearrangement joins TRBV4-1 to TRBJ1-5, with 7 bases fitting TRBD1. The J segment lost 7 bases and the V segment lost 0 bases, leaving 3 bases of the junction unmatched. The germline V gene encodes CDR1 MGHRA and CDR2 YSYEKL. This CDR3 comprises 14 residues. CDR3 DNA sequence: TGCGCCAGCAGCCAAGAGACAGGGTGGCAGCCCCAGCATTTT. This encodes CASSQETGWQPQHF.

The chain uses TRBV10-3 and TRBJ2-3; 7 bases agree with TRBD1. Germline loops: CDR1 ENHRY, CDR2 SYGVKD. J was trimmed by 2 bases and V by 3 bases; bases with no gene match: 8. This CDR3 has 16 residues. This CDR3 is CAISETGTASTDTQYF. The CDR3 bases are TGTGCCATCAGTGAAACCGGGACAGCATCCACAGATACGCAGTATTTT.

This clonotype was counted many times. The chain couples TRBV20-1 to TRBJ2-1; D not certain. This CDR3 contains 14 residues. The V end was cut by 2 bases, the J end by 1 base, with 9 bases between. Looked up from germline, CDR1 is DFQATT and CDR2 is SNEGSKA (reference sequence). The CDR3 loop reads CSARIVDSYNEQFF. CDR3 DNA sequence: TGCAGTGCTAGAATAGTGGATTCCTACAATGAGCAGTTCTTC.

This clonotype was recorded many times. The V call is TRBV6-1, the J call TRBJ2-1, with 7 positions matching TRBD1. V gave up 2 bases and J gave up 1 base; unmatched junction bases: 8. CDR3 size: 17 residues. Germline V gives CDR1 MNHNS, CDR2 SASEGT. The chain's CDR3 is CASSESRPGGSYNEQFF. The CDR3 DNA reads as TGTGCCAGCAGTGAATCTCGACCAGGGGGATCCTACAATGAGCAGTTCTTC.

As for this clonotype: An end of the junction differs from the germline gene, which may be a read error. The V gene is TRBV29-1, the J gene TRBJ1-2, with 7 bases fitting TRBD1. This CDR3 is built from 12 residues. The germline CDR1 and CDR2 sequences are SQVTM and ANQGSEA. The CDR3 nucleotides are TGCTGCGTTGAAGGGAACAGGGGTGGCTACACCTTC. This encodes CCVEGNRGGYTF.

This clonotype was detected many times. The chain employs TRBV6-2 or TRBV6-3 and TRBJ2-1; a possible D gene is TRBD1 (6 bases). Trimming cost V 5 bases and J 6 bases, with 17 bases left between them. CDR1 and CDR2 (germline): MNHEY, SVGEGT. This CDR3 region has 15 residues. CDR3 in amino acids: CASSRRGWVRNEQFF. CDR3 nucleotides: TGTGCCAGCAGTCGCAGGGGATGGGTGCGCAATGAGCAGTTCTTC.

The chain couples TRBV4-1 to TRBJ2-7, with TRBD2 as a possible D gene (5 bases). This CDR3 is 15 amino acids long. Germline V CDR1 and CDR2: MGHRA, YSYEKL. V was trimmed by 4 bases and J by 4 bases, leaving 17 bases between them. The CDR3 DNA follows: TGCGCCAGCAGCCCCCGAGAGAGGGTCGGGTACGAGCAGTACTTC. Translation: CASSPRERVGYEQYF.

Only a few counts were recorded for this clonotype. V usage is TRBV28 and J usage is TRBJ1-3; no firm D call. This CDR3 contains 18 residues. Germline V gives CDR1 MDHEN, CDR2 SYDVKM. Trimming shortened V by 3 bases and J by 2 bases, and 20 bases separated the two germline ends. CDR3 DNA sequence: TGTGCCAGCAGTTTTGAGCGGGTCAGGCCCGACCCTGGAAACACCATATATTTT. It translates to CASSFERVRPDPGNTIYF.

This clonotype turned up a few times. The CDR3 spells CASSPRGGTGGGTDTQYF. The CDR3, as DNA: TGTGCCAGCAGCCCGAGGGGGGGGACAGGGGGCGGCACAGATACGCAGTATTTT. The V and J genes are TRBV11-2 and TRBJ2-3; 12 bases fit TRBD1. Germline V lookup: CDR1 SGHAT, CDR2 FQNNGV. The CDR3 length is 18 residues. V lost 5 bases, J lost 1 base, and 10 bases stayed unmatched.

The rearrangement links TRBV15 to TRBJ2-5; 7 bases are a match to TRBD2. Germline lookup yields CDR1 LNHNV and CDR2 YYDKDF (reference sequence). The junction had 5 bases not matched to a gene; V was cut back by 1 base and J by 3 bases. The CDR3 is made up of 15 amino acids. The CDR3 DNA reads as TGTGCCACCAGCAGAGGAGGGAGGGATAAAGAGACCCAGTACTTC. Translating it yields CATSRGGRDKETQYF.

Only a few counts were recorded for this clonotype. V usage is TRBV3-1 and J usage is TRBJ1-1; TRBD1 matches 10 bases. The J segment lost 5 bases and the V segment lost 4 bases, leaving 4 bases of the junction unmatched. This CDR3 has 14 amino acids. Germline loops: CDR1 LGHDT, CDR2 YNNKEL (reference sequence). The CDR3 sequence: CASSPGQGVTEAFF. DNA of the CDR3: TGTGCCAGCAGCCCAGGACAGGGGGTTACTGAAGCTTTCTTT.

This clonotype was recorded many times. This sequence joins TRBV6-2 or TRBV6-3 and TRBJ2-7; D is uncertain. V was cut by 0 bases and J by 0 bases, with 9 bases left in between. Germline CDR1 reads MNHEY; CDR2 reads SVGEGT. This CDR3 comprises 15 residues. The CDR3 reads CASSYSRTDSYEQYF. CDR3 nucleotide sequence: TGTGCCAGCAGTTACTCGCGGACGGACTCCTACGAGCAGTACTTC.

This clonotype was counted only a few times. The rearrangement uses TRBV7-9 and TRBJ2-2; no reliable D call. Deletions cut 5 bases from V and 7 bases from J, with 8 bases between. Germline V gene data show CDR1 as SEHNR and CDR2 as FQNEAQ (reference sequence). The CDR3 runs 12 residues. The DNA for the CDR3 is TGTGCCAGCAGCCTATGGTTCGGGGAGCTGTTTTTT. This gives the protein CASSLWFGELFF.

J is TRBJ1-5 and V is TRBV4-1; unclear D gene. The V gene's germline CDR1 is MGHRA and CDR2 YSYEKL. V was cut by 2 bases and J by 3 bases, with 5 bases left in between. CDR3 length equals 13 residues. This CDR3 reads CASSQLSNQPQHF. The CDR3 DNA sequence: TGCGCCAGCAGCCAACTTTCCAATCAGCCCCAGCATTTT.

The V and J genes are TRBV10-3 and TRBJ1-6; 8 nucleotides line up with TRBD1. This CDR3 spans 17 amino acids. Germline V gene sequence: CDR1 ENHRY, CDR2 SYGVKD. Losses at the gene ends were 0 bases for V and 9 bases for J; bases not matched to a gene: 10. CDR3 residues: CAISESTGTGGASPLHF. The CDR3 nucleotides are TGTGCCATCAGTGAGTCAACCGGGACAGGAGGCGCTTCACCCCTCCACTTT.

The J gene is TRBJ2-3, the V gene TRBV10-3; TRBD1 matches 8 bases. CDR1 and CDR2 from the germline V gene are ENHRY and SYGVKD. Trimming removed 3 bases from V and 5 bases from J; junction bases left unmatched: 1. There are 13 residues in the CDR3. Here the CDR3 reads CAISDDRGDTQYF. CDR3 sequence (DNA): TGTGCCATCAGTGATGACAGGGGAGATACGCAGTATTTT.

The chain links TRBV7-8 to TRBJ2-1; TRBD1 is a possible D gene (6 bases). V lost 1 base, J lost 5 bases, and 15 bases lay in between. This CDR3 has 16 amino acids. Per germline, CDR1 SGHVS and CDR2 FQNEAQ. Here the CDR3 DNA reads TGTGCCAGCAGCTTAGTAGACCCAGGGGTACACAATGAGCAGTTCTTC. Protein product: CASSLVDPGVHNEQFF.

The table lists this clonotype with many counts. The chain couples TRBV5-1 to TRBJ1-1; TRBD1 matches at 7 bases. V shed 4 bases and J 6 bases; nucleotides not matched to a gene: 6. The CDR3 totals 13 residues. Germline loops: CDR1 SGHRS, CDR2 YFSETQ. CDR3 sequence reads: CASSPEGAAEAFF. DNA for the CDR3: TGCGCCAGCAGCCCGGAGGGGGCTGCTGAAGCTTTCTTT. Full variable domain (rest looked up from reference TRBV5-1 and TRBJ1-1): KAGVTQTPRYLIKTRGQQVTLSCSPISGHRSVSWYQQTPGQGLQFLFEYFSETQRNKGNFPGRFSGRQFSNSRSEMNVSTLELGDSALYLCASSPEGAAEAFFGQGTRLTVV.

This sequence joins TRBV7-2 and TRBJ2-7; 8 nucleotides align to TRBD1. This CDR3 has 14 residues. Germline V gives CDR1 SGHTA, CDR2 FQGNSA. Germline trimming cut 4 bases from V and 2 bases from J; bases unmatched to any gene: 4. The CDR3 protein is CASSSGQGTYEQYF. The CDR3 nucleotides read TGTGCCAGCAGCTCAGGACAGGGCACCTACGAGCAGTACTTC.

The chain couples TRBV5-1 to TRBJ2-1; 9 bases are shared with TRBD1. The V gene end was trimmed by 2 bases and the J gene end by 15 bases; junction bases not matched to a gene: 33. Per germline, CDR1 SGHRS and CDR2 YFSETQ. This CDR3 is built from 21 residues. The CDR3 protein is CASSLDPRDRDPTLSGLERFF. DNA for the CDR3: TGCGCCAGCAGCTTAGACCCCCGGGACAGGGACCCCACTTTGTCAGGGTTGGAACGGTTCTTC.

The CDR3 loop reads CASSQGRDRPNYGYTF. CDR3 in DNA: TGTGCCAGCAGCCAAGGGAGGGACAGGCCTAACTATGGCTACACCTTC. This chain links TRBV14 with TRBJ1-2; 8 bases map to TRBD1. V was pared by 1 base and J by 0 bases, with 4 bases of the junction left unmatched. The CDR3 consists of 16 residues. Germline CDR1 reads SGHDN; CDR2 reads FVKESK. Based on the CDR3 plus reference TRBV14 and TRBJ1-2, the full variable domain is EAGVTQFPSHSVIEKGQTVTLRCDPISGHDNLYWYRRVMGKEIKFLLHFVKESKQDESGMPNNRFLAERTGGTYSTLKVQPAELEDSGVYFCASSQGRDRPNYGYTFGSGTRLTVV.

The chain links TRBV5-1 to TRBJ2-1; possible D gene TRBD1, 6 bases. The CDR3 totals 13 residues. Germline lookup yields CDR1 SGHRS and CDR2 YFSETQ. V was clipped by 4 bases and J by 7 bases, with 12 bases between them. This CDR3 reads CASSGTGQNEQFF. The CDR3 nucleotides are TGCGCCAGCAGCGGAACAGGGCAGAATGAGCAGTTCTTC.

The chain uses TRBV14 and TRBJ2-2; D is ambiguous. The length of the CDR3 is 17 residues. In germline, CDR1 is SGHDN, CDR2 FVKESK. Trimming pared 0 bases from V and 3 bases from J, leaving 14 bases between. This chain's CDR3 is CASSQDTLAGDTGELFF. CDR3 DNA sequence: TGTGCCAGCAGCCAAGATACGTTGGCAGGAGACACCGGGGAGCTGTTTTTT. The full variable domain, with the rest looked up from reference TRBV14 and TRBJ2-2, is EAGVTQFPSHSVIEKGQTVTLRCDPISGHDNLYWYRRVMGKEIKFLLHFVKESKQDESGMPNNRFLAERTGGTYSTLKVQPAELEDSGVYFCASSQDTLAGDTGELFFGEGSRLTVL.

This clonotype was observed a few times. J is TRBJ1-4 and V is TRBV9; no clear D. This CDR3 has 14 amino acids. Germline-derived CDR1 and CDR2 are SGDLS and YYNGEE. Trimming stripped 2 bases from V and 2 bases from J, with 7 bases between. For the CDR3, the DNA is TGTGCCAGCAGCGTGGGGTTGACTAATGAAAAACTGTTTTTT. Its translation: CASSVGLTNEKLFF.

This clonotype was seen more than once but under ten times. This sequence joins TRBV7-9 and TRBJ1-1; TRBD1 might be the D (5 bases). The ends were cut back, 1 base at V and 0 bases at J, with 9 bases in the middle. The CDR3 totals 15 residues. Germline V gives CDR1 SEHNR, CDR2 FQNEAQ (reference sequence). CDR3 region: CASSLEQGLNTEAFF. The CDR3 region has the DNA TGTGCCAGCAGCTTAGAGCAGGGCTTGAACACTGAAGCTTTCTTT. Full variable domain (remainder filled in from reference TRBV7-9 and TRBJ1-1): DTGVSQNPRHKITKRGQNVTFRCDPISEHNRLYWYRQTLGQGPEFLTYFQNEAQLEKSRLLSDRFSAERPKGSFSTLEIQRTEQGDSAMYLCASSLEQGLNTEAFFGQGTRLTVV.

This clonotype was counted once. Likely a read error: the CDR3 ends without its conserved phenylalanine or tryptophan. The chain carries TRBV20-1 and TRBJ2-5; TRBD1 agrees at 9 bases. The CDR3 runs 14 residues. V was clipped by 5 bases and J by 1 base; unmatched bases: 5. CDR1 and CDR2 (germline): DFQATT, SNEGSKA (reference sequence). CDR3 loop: CSALRDRAQETQYY. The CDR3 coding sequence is TGCAGTGCTCTCCGGGACAGGGCCCAAGAGACCCAGTACTAC.

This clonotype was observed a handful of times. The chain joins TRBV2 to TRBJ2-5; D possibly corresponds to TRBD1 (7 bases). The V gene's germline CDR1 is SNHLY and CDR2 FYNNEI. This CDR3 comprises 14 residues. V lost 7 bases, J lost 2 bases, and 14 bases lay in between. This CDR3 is CASKIRGVQETQYF. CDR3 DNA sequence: TGTGCCAGCAAGATCAGGGGGGTTCAAGAGACCCAGTACTTC.

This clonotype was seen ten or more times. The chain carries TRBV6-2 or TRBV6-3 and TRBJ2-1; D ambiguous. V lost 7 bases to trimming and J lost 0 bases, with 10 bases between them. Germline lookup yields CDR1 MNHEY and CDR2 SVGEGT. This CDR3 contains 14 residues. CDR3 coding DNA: TGTGCCAGCAAGACCCTGAGCTCCTACAATGAGCAGTTCTTC. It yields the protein CASKTLSSYNEQFF.

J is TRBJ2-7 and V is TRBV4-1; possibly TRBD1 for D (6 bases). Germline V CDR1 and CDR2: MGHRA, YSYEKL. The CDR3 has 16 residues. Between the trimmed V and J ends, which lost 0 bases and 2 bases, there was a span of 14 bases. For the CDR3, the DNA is TGCGCCAGCAGCCAAGAGGGGGCCAGACCCACCTACGAGCAGTACTTC. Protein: CASSQEGARPTYEQYF.

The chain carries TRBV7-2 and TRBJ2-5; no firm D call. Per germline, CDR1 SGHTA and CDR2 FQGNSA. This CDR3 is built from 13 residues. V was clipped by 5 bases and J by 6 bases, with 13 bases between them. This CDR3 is CASSPGISKTQYF. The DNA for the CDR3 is TGTGCCAGCAGCCCTGGGATTTCGAAGACCCAGTACTTC.